Listed below are T cell receptor beta chains from one sample, sequenced in a study of T cell clones after liver transplantation. Assay: immunoSEQ multiplex PCR; the TCRdb copy retains only in-frame clones and omits some. Of some 70,000 clones detected, roughly 90% appear once; the ten largest clones hold 2% to 3%. The material was CD4+ T cells from blood, obtained before liver transplant. The receptors come from a human donor who received a liver transplant. The CDR3 runs from the conserved cysteine through the conserved F or W. The D gene is left open where the match is weak. Clone sizes are given selectively: once, few, many, or a class where the clone is expanded.

DNA: TGTGCCAGCAAAGCCGCAGGGGGCGCCGGGGAAAAACTGTTTTTT; CDR3: CASKAAGGAGEKLFF; V: TRBV27; size: NA; D: TRBD1; J: TRBJ1-4
DNA: TGTGCCAGCAGTTTAATCGGAAGCTATGGCTACACCTTC; CDR3: CASSLIGSYGYTF; V: TRBV27; size: once; D: NA; J: TRBJ1-2
DNA: TGTGCCAGCAGGGATTGGCGGGACCACGAGCAGTACTTC; CDR3: CASRDWRDHEQYF; V: TRBV6-1; size: NA; D: NA; J: TRBJ2-7
DNA: TGTGCCAGCAGTACAAACTTGAACACTGAAGCTTTCTTT; CDR3: CASSTNLNTEAFF; V: TRBV27; size: NA; D: NA; J: TRBJ1-1
DNA: TGTGCCAGCAGTCTCCAGGGGGTCGTCGATGAAAAACTGTTTTTT; CDR3: CASSLQGVVDEKLFF; V: TRBV6-1; size: NA; D: TRBD1; J: TRBJ1-4
DNA: TGTGCCAGCAGCTACGACGCCTTCGCTGAAGCTTTCTTT; CDR3: CASSYDAFAEAFF; V: TRBV13; size: NA; D: NA; J: TRBJ1-1
DNA: TGTGCCAGCAGCTCCCGGGGACTAGCGATTCAGTTCTTC; CDR3: CASSSRGLAIQFF; V: TRBV7-9; size: NA; D: TRBD2; J: TRBJ2-1
DNA: TGTGCCAGCAGCTTGGCCGCGGGGGCCAGCTATCAGCCCCAGCATTTT; CDR3: CASSLAAGASYQPQHF; V: TRBV5-5; size: NA; D: NA; J: TRBJ1-5
DNA: TGTGCCATCAGTGAGGCGGGCGGTAACAACAATGAGCAGTTCTTC; CDR3: CAISEAGGNNNEQFF; V: TRBV10-3; size: once; D: NA; J: TRBJ2-1
DNA: TGTGCCAGCAGTGAAGCGCCTGGGGCCCACTACGAGCAGTACTTC; CDR3: CASSEAPGAHYEQYF; V: TRBV2; size: NA; D: NA; J: TRBJ2-7